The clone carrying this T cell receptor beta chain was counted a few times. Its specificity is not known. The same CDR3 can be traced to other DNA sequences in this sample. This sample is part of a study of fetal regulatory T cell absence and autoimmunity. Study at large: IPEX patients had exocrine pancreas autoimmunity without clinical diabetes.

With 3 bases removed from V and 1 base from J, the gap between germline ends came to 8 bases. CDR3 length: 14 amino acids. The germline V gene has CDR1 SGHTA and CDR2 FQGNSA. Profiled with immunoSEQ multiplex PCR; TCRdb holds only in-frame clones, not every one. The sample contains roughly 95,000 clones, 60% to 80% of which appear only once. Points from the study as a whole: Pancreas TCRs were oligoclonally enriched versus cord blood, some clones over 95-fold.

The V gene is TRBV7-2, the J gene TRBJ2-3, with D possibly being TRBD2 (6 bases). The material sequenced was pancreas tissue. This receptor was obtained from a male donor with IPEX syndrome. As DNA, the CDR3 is TGTGCCAGCAGCTTGGTAGCGGGCACAGATACGCAGTATTTT. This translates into CASSLVAGTDTQYF.